The 7 T cell receptor beta chains below all came from one sample that was sequenced in a study of blood T cells in healthy people across ages. The second PCR ran about 6 to 11 cycles with a sample-barcoded 5' primer and J-beta primers. TCRdb reprocessed the 5' RACE reads via MiXCR and lists one record per CDR3 protein. Of about 1,000,000 distinct CDR3 sequences listed, less than 50% are singletons. The sample taken for sequencing was blood. Receptors were obtained from a woman aged 55-69 years in good health.

CDR3 sequence reads: CASSQVGGPQHF. In DNA, the CDR3 is TGTGCCAGCAGCCAAGTAGGGGGGCCCCAGCATTTT. The V call is TRBV14, the J call TRBJ1-5; a weak D match, TRBD1 (6 bases). This CDR3 is 12 amino acids long. CDR1 is SGHDN, CDR2 FVKESK, per germline. V dropped 1 base and J dropped 9 bases, with 7 bases sitting between them.

The chain links TRBV9 to TRBJ1-2; weak D call: TRBD1 (5 bases). The CDR3 sequence is 16 residues long. Trimming removed 2 bases from V and 0 bases from J, with 14 bases in between. Germline V CDR1 and CDR2: SGDLS, YYNGEE. In nucleotides, the CDR3 is TGTGCCAGCAGCGTGGGGCCCGGAATTTCTAACTATGGCTACACCTTC. Translated: CASSVGPGISNYGYTF.

V gene TRBV24-1 combines with J gene TRBJ2-1; D is uncertain. Germline CDR1 KGHDR, CDR2 SFDVKD. The CDR3 is made up of 19 amino acids. Trimming removed 1 base at V and 0 bases at J, with 18 bases between. The CDR3 DNA follows: TGTGCCACCAGTGATTTTTGCCCCCCCCCGTGGAGCTCCTACAATGAGCAGTTCTTC. This gives the protein CATSDFCPPPWSSYNEQFF.

The rearrangement uses TRBV18 and TRBJ1-5; 9 bases are a match to TRBD1. V gave up 4 bases and J gave up 7 bases; unmatched junction bases: 5. CDR1 is KGHSH, CDR2 LQKENI, per germline. CDR3 length: 14 residues. CDR3 residues: CASSLDRGIQPQHF. For the CDR3, the DNA is TGTGCCAGCTCACTGGACAGGGGAATCCAGCCCCAGCATTTT.

The rearrangement joins TRBV20-1 to TRBJ2-5; D unclear. Trimming cost V 2 bases and J 1 base, with 17 bases left between them. Germline V gene data show CDR1 as DFQATT and CDR2 as SNEGSKA (reference sequence). The CDR3 contains 16 residues. Here the CDR3 reads CSARIGSSGSQETQYF. In DNA, the CDR3 is TGCAGTGCTAGAATAGGGTCTAGTGGTAGCCAAGAGACCCAGTACTTC.

This chain links TRBV5-1 with TRBJ2-3, with 11 bases that match TRBD2. Germline V gene lookup returns CDR1 SGHRS and CDR2 YFSETQ. Trimming cost V 5 bases and J 4 bases; bases outside gene matches: 3. The CDR3 is 14 residues long. CDR3 sequence reads: CASRLAGVPDTQYF. The CDR3 nucleotides are TGCGCCAGCAGACTAGCGGGAGTTCCAGATACGCAGTATTTT.

This clonotype turned up a few times. The genes are TRBV27 and TRBJ2-5; D unclear. Germline lookup yields CDR1 MNHEY and CDR2 SMNVEV (reference sequence). Between the trimmed V and J ends, which lost 5 bases and 5 bases, there was a span of 18 bases. CDR3 length: 15 residues. CDR3 amino acids: CASSPRPFFGETQYF. For the CDR3, the DNA is TGTGCCAGCAGTCCCCGACCGTTTTTCGGGGAGACCCAGTACTTC.